The 9 T cell receptor beta chains listed next were all sequenced from one sample in a study of human T cells and chemical hapten exposure. TCRdb itself ran the RACE reads through MiXCR, one entry per CDR3 protein. The table has 95,000 or so distinct CDR3 sequences, about an eighth seen once; the top ten hold 3.2%. Stated time point: patch test 2, 6 weeks after DPC sensitization. As for treatment: therapeutic diphenylcyclopropenone sensitization with weekly scalp DPC. The specimen was whole blood, collected in connection with sensitization to the hapten diphenylcyclopropenone (DPC). The receptors derive from a woman aged 40 to 50 with alopecia areata. Some clones in this sample may be carry-over from other donors' samples.

In this sample, this clonotype turned up a few times. V usage is TRBV7-2 and J usage is TRBJ2-7; 8 positions agree with TRBD2. The CDR3 extends over 17 amino acids. CDR1 SGHTA and CDR2 FQGNSA come from the germline V gene. J was trimmed by 4 bases and V by 2 bases; bases with no gene match: 13. CDR3 loop: CASSLMSGRIRQYEQYF. In DNA, the CDR3 is TGTGCCAGCAGCTTAATGAGCGGGAGAATAAGACAATACGAGCAGTACTTC.

This clonotype has a count of ten or more. The rearrangement uses TRBV6-2 or TRBV6-3 and TRBJ1-5; a possible D gene is TRBD1 (6 bases). Germline assignment: CDR1 MNHEY and CDR2 SVGEGT. There are 13 residues in the CDR3. With 7 bases removed from V and 3 bases from J, the gap between germline ends came to 10 bases. In DNA, the CDR3 is TGTGCCAGCATGGACAGCGCCAATCAGCCCCAGCATTTT. Its protein is CASMDSANQPQHF.

This clonotype was recorded at least ten times. The chain uses TRBV29-1 and TRBJ1-1; maybe TRBD1 (5 bases). CDR3 length equals 13 residues. CDR1 and CDR2 (germline): SQVTM, ANQGSEA. V was trimmed by 6 bases and J by 4 bases, leaving 15 bases between them. The CDR3 here is CSVERGTSTEAFF. CDR3 DNA: TGCAGCGTGGAAAGGGGTACAAGCACTGAAGCTTTCTTT. Together with reference TRBV29-1 and TRBJ1-1, the CDR3 gives the full variable domain: SAVISQKPSRDICQRGTSLTIQCQVDSQVTMMFWYRQQPGQSLTLIATANQGSEATYESGFVIDKFPISRPNLTFSTLTVSNMSPEDSSIYLCSVERGTSTEAFFGQGTRLTVV.

The chain is built from TRBV3-1 and TRBJ2-1; 8 positions agree with TRBD2. J gave up 5 bases and V 1 base, and 4 bases lay outside the gene matches. The germline V gene encodes CDR1 LGHDT and CDR2 YNNKEL (reference sequence). The CDR3 is 15 amino acids. In nucleotides, the CDR3 is TGTGCCAGCAGCCAAGTCAGCGGGAGACACAATGAGCAGTTCTTC. It codes for CASSQVSGRHNEQFF.

This clonotype was picked up a small number of times. This chain joins TRBV19 and TRBJ1-5; D not resolved. V lost 3 bases and J lost 7, with 7 bases in between. The germline CDR1 and CDR2 sequences are LNHDA and SQIVND (reference sequence). The CDR3 covers 12 residues. The CDR3 protein is CASSILEQPQHF. CDR3 nucleotides: TGTGCCAGTAGTATCCTTGAGCAGCCCCAGCATTTT.

This clonotype was observed at least ten times. The chain links TRBV20-1 to TRBJ2-1; 12 nucleotides line up with TRBD2. The V and J ends lost 2 bases and 12 bases, in that order; junction bases with no gene match: 11. Germline V gives CDR1 DFQATT, CDR2 SNEGSKA (reference sequence). The CDR3 loop spans 15 amino acids. CDR3 sequence reads: CSARPGTSGPLGQFF. The CDR3 DNA is TGCAGTGCTAGACCCGGGACTAGCGGGCCCCTTGGGCAGTTCTTC.

This clonotype came up many times. The chain has TRBV3-1 and TRBJ2-7; TRBD1 is a possible D gene (6 bases). The V end was cut by 6 bases, the J end by 6 bases, with 18 bases between. Germline assignment: CDR1 LGHDT and CDR2 YNNKEL (reference sequence). This CDR3 contains 14 residues. CDR3 in DNA: TGTGCCAGCAGTTTTTCCCCGGAAGGGGGCGAGCAGTACTTC. Translation gives CASSFSPEGGEQYF.

This clonotype was observed many times. This chain links TRBV6-2 or TRBV6-3 with TRBJ1-1, with D possibly TRBD1 on 6 matching bases. The CDR3 extends over 15 amino acids. Trimming shortened V by 3 bases and J by 0 bases, and 11 bases separated the two germline ends. Germline lookup yields CDR1 MNHEY and CDR2 SVGEGT. The CDR3 is CASSYRGIMNTEAFF. The CDR3 nucleotides are TGTGCCAGCAGTTATAGGGGGATCATGAACACTGAAGCTTTCTTT.

The sample holds many counts of this clonotype. The genes are TRBV12-3 or TRBV12-4 and TRBJ1-2; the D gene is possibly TRBD1 (6 bases). Trimming removed 5 bases from V and 10 bases from J, with 11 bases in between. The CDR3 length is 11 residues. This CDR3 reads CASSNRAAYTF. The DNA of the CDR3 is TGTGCCAGCAGTAACAGGGCGGCCTACACCTTC.